This TCR beta chain is from a study of blood T cell dynamics during melanoma immunotherapy. The assay was immunoSEQ multiplex PCR, and TCRdb's table has in-frame clones only and misses some. Of 15,000 or so clones listed, around 88% are singletons. Trimming stripped 5 bases from V and 2 bases from J, with 18 bases between. The CDR3 extends over 16 amino acids. Per the germline V gene, CDR1 is LNHDA and CDR2 is SQIVND (reference sequence). Time point in this sample: week 3, after first cycle of checkpoint inhibitor. Blood was drawn before treatment and at week 3 after checkpoint blockade. Patients had no prior systemic cancer treatment, immunosuppressants or other active cancers.

The sample in question was blood, obtained from a patient treated with checkpoint blockade. The chain uses TRBV19 and TRBJ1-2, with D possibly TRBD1 on 5 matching bases. The source of this sequence is a human donor with melanoma. CDR3 residues: CASSASGTAPNYGYTF. CDR3 nucleotide sequence: TGTGCCAGTAGTGCGTCCGGGACGGCCCCCAACTATGGCTACACCTTC.